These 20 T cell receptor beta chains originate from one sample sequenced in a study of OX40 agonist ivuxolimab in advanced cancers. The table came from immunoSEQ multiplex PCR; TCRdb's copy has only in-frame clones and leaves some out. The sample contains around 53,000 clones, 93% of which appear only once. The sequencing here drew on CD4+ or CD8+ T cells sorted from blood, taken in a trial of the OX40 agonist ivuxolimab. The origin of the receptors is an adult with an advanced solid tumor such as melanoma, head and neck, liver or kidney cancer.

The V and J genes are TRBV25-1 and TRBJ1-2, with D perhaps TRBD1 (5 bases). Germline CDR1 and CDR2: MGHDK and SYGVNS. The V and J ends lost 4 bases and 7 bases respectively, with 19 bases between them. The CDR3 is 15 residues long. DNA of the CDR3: TGTGCCAGCAGTGGGCCGCGGGGCTCTTGGTTTGGCTACACCTTC. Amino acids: CASSGPRGSWFGYTF.

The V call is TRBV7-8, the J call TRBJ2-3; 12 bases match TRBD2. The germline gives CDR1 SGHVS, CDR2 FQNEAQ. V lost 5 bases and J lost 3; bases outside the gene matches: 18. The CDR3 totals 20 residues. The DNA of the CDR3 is TGTGCCAGCAGCCCAACCCTAGCGGGAGGGCCGAAGGTTCTAACAGATACGCAGTATTTT. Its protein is CASSPTLAGGPKVLTDTQYF.

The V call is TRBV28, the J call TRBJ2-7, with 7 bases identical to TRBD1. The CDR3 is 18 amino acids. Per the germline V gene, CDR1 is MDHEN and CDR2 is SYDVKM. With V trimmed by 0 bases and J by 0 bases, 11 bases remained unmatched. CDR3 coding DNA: TGTGCCAGCAGTTTATGGGGGCTGGGGACAGACAGCTCCTACGAGCAGTACTTC. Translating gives CASSLWGLGTDSSYEQYF.

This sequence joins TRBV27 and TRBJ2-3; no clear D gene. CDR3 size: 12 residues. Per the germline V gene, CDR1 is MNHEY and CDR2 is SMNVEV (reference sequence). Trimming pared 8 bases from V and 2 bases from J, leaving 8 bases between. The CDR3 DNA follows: TGTGCCAGCCGCGTTTCCACAGATACGCAGTATTTT. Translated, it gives CASRVSTDTQYF.

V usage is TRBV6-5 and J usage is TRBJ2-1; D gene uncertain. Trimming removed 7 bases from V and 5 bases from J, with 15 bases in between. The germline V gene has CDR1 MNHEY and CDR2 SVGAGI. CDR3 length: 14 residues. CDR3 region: CASTSLTVNNEQFF. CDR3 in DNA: TGTGCCAGCACCTCCCTGACGGTGAACAATGAGCAGTTCTTC.

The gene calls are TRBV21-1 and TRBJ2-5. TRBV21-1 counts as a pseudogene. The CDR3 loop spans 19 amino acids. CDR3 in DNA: TGTGCCAGCAGCAAGCTACAGGGGGTGGAGCGGGAGTCAGGAGAGACCCAGTACTTC. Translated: CASSKLQGVERESGETQYF.

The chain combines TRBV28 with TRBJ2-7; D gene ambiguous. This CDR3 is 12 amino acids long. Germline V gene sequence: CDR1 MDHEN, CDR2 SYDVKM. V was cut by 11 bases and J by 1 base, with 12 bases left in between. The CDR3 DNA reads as TGTGCCTCCACGCAATCGTCCTACGAGCAGTACTTC. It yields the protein CASTQSSYEQYF.

As DNA, the CDR3 is TGTGCCAGCAGCCCGTTCCCACAAACCTACGAGCAGTACTTC. Its protein is CASSPFPQTYEQYF. This chain links TRBV5-4 with TRBJ2-7, with D unclear. V was pared by 4 bases and J by 2 bases, with 13 bases between. Germline-derived CDR1 and CDR2 are SGHNT and YYREEE (reference sequence). CDR3 length: 14 amino acids.

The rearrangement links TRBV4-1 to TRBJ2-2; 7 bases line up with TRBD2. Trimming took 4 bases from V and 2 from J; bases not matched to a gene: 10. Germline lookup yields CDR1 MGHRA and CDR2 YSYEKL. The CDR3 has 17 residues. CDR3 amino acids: CASSPPGGGSNTGELFF. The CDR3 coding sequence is TGCGCCAGCAGCCCACCAGGCGGCGGGAGCAACACCGGGGAGCTGTTTTTT.

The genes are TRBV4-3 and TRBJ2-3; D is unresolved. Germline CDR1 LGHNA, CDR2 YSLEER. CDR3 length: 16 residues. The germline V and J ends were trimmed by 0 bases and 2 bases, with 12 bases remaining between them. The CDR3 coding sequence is TGCGCCAGCAGCCAAGATAGGGCACGACTCACAGATACGCAGTATTTT. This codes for CASSQDRARLTDTQYF.

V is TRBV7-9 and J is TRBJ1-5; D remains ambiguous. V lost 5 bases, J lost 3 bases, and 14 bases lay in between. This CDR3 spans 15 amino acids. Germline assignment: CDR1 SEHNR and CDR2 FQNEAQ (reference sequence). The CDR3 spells CASSLEQNPNQPQHF. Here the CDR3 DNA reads TGTGCCAGCAGCCTAGAACAGAATCCCAATCAGCCCCAGCATTTT.

This CDR3 is CASSLGGSVEQYF. The CDR3 DNA is TGTGCCAGCAGCTTGGGAGGGTCGGTCGAGCAGTACTTC. The J gene is TRBJ2-7, the V gene TRBV5-6, with D perhaps matching TRBD2 (5 bases). The CDR3 spans 13 residues. Trimming stripped 0 bases from V and 6 bases from J, with 10 bases between. The germline V gene encodes CDR1 SGHDT and CDR2 YYEEEE.

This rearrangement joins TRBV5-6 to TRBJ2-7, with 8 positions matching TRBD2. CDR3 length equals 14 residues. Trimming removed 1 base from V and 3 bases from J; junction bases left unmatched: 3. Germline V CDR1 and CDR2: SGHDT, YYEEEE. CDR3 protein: CASSLPAGVYEQYF. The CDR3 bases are TGTGCCAGCAGCTTGCCAGCGGGGGTCTACGAGCAGTACTTC.

The CDR3 region is CASSYVGGVGKLFF. The CDR3 nucleotides are TGTGCCAGCAGCTATGTAGGGGGTGTCGGAAAGCTGTTTTTT. The genes are TRBV7-8 and TRBJ2-2, with D perhaps matching TRBD1 (6 bases). Germline CDR1 SGHVS, CDR2 FQNEAQ. The CDR3 sequence is 14 residues long. Trimming took off 4 bases at V and 12 bases at J, with 18 bases between the two ends.

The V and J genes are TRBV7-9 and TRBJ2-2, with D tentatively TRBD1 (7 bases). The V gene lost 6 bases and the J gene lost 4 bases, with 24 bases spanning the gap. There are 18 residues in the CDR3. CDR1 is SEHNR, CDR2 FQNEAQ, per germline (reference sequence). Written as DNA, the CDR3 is TGTGCCAGCAGTTATTCCCTCTCCAGACAGGGAGGCACCGGGGAGCTGTTTTTT. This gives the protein CASSYSLSRQGGTGELFF.

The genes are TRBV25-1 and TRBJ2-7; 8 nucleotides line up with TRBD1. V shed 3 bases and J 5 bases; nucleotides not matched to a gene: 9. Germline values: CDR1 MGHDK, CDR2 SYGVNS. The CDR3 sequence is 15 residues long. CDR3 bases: TGTGCCAGCAGTGACCCTAGGACAGGGATCGACGAGCAGTACTTC. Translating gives CASSDPRTGIDEQYF.

CDR3 nucleotides: TGTGCCATCAGTGAGTCGAGGGCAGGGATTGAAGCTTTCTTT. Encoded protein: CAISESRAGIEAFF. This rearrangement joins TRBV10-3 to TRBJ1-1, with TRBD1 as a possible D gene (5 bases). V lost 0 bases to trimming and J lost 7 bases, with 12 bases between them. The CDR3 is made up of 14 amino acids. Per germline, CDR1 ENHRY and CDR2 SYGVKD.

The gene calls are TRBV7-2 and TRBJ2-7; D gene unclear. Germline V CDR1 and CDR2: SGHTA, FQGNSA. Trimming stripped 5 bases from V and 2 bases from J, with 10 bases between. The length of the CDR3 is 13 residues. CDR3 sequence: CASSLGRAYEQYF. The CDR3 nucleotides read TGTGCCAGCAGCCTTGGACGGGCCTACGAGCAGTACTTC.

The CDR3 sequence is CASSHGRLGGQHF. CDR3 sequence (DNA): TGTGCCAGCAGCCACGGTCGCCTCGGGGGCCAGCATTTT. The V and J genes are TRBV14 and TRBJ1-5; maybe TRBD1 (5 bases). The germline V and J ends were trimmed by 3 bases and 12 bases, with 15 bases remaining between them. This CDR3 region has 13 residues. Germline V CDR1 and CDR2: SGHDN, FVKESK.

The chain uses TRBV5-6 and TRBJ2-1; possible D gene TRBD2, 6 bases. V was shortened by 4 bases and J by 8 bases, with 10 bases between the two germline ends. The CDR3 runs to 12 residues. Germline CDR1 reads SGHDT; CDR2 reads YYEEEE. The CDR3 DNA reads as TGTGCCAGCAGCCCCTGGGGGGATGAGCAGTTCTTC. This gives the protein CASSPWGDEQFF.